Each of the 22 T cell receptor beta chains below was sequenced from the same sample in a study of shared clonotypes between healthy human individuals. Libraries were prepared by immunoSEQ multiplex PCR; TCRdb keeps only in-frame clonotypes and omits some of them. The sample contains around 2.1 million clones, nearly 97% of which appear only once. The source material was naive CD4+ T cells sorted from blood. As to subset: CD45RA+ positively selected. The receptors were gathered from a man aged 18 to 29 in good health.

The chain is built from TRBV5-6 and TRBJ1-4; D not certain. The V end lost 0 bases, the J end lost 0 bases, and 12 bases lay between the germline ends. This CDR3 contains 17 residues. The germline CDR1 and CDR2 sequences are SGHDT and YYEEEE. CDR3: CASSLVELKPTNEKLFF. As DNA, the CDR3 is TGTGCCAGCAGCTTGGTGGAGCTGAAACCAACTAATGAAAAACTGTTTTTT.

The chain recombines TRBV21-1 with TRBJ1-4; the table's D call, TRBD1, was not checked against the DNA. TRBV21-1 is flagged as a pseudogene. The CDR3 extends over 17 amino acids. The CDR3 loop reads CASSKSIQNPILEKLFF. CDR3 in DNA: TGTGCCAGCAGCAAAAGTATACAGAACCCTATACTTGAAAAACTGTTTTTT.

On this clone itself: Other DNA sequences in the same sample also yield this CDR3. V and J are TRBV18 and TRBJ2-7; weak D call: TRBD2 (6 bases). The CDR3 covers 14 residues. V lost 6 bases and J 4 bases, leaving 16 bases between the germline ends. Germline loops: CDR1 KGHSH, CDR2 LQKENI. The CDR3 nucleotides are TGTGCCAGCTCGCCCGGGACTCCGGATTACGAGCAGTACTTC. It yields the protein CASSPGTPDYEQYF.

V and J are TRBV5-4 and TRBJ1-1, with D perhaps matching TRBD1 (6 bases). The CDR3 totals 15 residues. Trimming left V 2 bases short and J 5 bases short, with 16 bases between. Germline loops: CDR1 SGHNT, CDR2 YYREEE (reference sequence). Written as DNA, the CDR3 is TGTGCCAGCAGCTTACCGACAGGAGGGAGGACTGAAGCTTTCTTT. As protein: CASSLPTGGRTEAFF.

The V call is TRBV5-1, the J call TRBJ2-2; possibly TRBD2 for D (6 bases). The CDR3 spans 15 residues. Trimming removed 4 bases from V and 5 bases from J, with 15 bases in between. Per the germline V gene, CDR1 is SGHRS and CDR2 is YFSETQ. The CDR3 coding sequence is TGCGCCAGCAGCCTACTCCCGACTAGTACCGGGGAGCTGTTTTTT. Residues: CASSLLPTSTGELFF.

The count of this clone is one. V usage is TRBV18 and J usage is TRBJ2-7; 8 bases map to TRBD1. The germline V gene has CDR1 KGHSH and CDR2 LQKENI. V trimming: 2 bases; J trimming: 3 bases; junction bases outside the gene matches: 6. The CDR3 loop spans 15 amino acids. The CDR3 loop is CASSPGQGTFYEQYF. The CDR3 DNA is TGTGCCAGCTCACCAGGACAGGGAACCTTCTACGAGCAGTACTTC.

This clone turned up a few times. V gene TRBV7-9 combines with J gene TRBJ1-2; 10 bases are a match to TRBD1. The germline CDR1 and CDR2 sequences are SEHNR and FQNEAQ (reference sequence). With 6 bases clipped from V and 3 bases from J, the junction kept 7 bases outside the gene matches. This CDR3 spans 15 amino acids. The CDR3 here is CASRSGTGVDYGYTF. In DNA form, the CDR3 reads TGTGCCAGCAGGTCCGGGACAGGGGTAGACTATGGCTACACCTTC.

CDR3 nucleotides: TGCGCCAGCAGCATCAGCGGGGGGCCCTCCTACAATGAGCAGTTCTTC. Protein: CASSISGGPSYNEQFF. V gene TRBV5-1 combines with J gene TRBJ2-1; 9 positions match TRBD2. V lost 4 bases to trimming and J lost 0 bases; unmatched junction nucleotides: 5. The germline CDR1 and CDR2 sequences are SGHRS and YFSETQ. The CDR3 sequence is 16 residues long.

This chain links TRBV5-4 with TRBJ2-7, with TRBD1 as a possible D gene (6 bases). The CDR3 has 15 amino acids. Germline V gives CDR1 SGHNT, CDR2 YYREEE (reference sequence). Between the trimmed V and J ends, which lost 2 bases and 0 bases, there was a span of 12 bases. CDR3 bases: TGTGCCAGCAGCTTCCCAGGGGCCTCCTCCTACGAGCAGTACTTC. Translated: CASSFPGASSYEQYF.

The chain recombines TRBV7-8 with TRBJ1-3; D not certain. Per the germline V gene, CDR1 is SGHVS and CDR2 is FQNEAQ. The CDR3 is 14 residues long. Trimming took 5 bases from V and 3 from J, leaving 11 bases between them. The CDR3 region has the DNA TGTGCCAGCAGCCCAGAAGGTGTTGGAAACACCATATATTTT. Protein product: CASSPEGVGNTIYF.

CDR3 amino acids: CAGGAYGTDTQYF. As DNA, the CDR3 is TGTGCCGGGGGGGCGTACGGCACAGATACGCAGTATTTT. The chain employs TRBV6-1 and TRBJ2-3; D may be TRBD2 (7 bases). Germline values: CDR1 MNHNS, CDR2 SASEGT. The ends were cut back, 11 bases at V and 1 base at J, with 13 bases in the middle. This CDR3 is built from 13 residues.

V is TRBV23-1 and J is TRBJ1-2; D ambiguous. TRBV23-1 is marked as an open reading frame, function uncertain. Trimming pared 4 bases from V and 0 bases from J, leaving 18 bases between. The length of the CDR3 is 17 residues. The CDR3 bases are TGCGCCAGCAGTCCCCGGGGAGGGTGGGGTTCTAACTATGGCTACACCTTC. Protein: CASSPRGGWGSNYGYTF.

The chain has TRBV5-1 and TRBJ2-2; TRBD2 matches at 7 bases. CDR1 and CDR2 from the germline V gene are SGHRS and YFSETQ. V dropped 3 bases and J dropped 5; count of bases not matched to a gene: 7. CDR3 length equals 15 residues. CDR3 nucleotide sequence: TGCGCCAGCAGCTCCCGGGTGGGAGGGACCGGGGAGCTGTTTTTT. Its translation: CASSSRVGGTGELFF.

The V call is TRBV30, the J call TRBJ2-5; D might be TRBD1 (6 bases). This CDR3 is 11 amino acids long. Trimming removed 5 bases at V and 6 bases at J, with 10 bases between. CDR1 is GTSNPN, CDR2 SVGIG, per germline (reference sequence). The CDR3 DNA follows: TGTGCCTGGGGGGACACTCAGACCCAGTACTTC. It encodes CAWGDTQTQYF.

The chain couples TRBV5-6 to TRBJ1-4; no clear D gene. V lost 7 bases and J lost 0, with 4 bases in between. The CDR3 covers 12 residues. Germline CDR1 and CDR2: SGHDT and YYEEEE. CDR3 nucleotides: TGTGCCAGCCCCGCAACTAATGAAAAACTGTTTTTT. Translating it yields CASPATNEKLFF.

This clone has only a few counts. This CDR3 reads CSVAGTGTSGSNQPQHF. CDR3 in DNA: TGCAGCGTTGCCGGGACAGGGACGAGTGGGAGCAATCAGCCCCAGCATTTT. The rearrangement joins TRBV29-1 to TRBJ1-5; TRBD1 matches 9 bases. The length of the CDR3 is 17 residues. The ends lost 4 bases at V and 1 base at J; junction bases unmatched: 11. From germline, CDR1 is SQVTM and CDR2 ANQGSEA.

J is TRBJ2-1 and V is TRBV5-1; possibly TRBD2 for D (5 bases). The V end lost 5 bases, the J end lost 7 bases, and 16 bases lay between the germline ends. The length of the CDR3 is 14 residues. CDR1 and CDR2 (germline): SGHRS, YFSETQ. This CDR3 reads CASRPWAGGNEQFF. DNA of the CDR3: TGCGCCAGCAGGCCTTGGGCAGGCGGGAATGAGCAGTTCTTC. The full variable domain, rest sourced from reference TRBV5-1 and TRBJ2-1, is KAGVTQTPRYLIKTRGQQVTLSCSPISGHRSVSWYQQTPGQGLQFLFEYFSETQRNKGNFPGRFSGRQFSNSRSEMNVSTLELGDSALYLCASRPWAGGNEQFFGPGTRLTVL.

The rearrangement joins TRBV14 to TRBJ2-3; unclear D gene. V was cut by 4 bases and J by 10 bases, with 12 bases left in between. Germline V CDR1 and CDR2: SGHDN, FVKESK. CDR3 length: 12 amino acids. CDR3 residues: CASSPGPLAQYF. CDR3 bases: TGTGCCAGCAGCCCCGGGCCTTTGGCGCAGTATTTT.

This clone was recorded once. The chain uses TRBV9 and TRBJ1-3; 11 bases align to TRBD1. After removal of 4 bases from V and 3 bases from J, the junction contained 6 bases not matched to a gene. This CDR3 spans 16 amino acids. CDR1 and CDR2 from the germline V gene are SGDLS and YYNGEE. In DNA form, the CDR3 reads TGTGCCAGCAGCTTACTGGACAGGGGGCTTGGAAACACCATATATTTT. Protein: CASSLLDRGLGNTIYF.

This rearrangement joins TRBV27 to TRBJ2-5; TRBD1 agrees at 10 bases. J lost 2 bases, V lost 5 bases, and 8 bases had no gene match. Germline V lookup: CDR1 MNHEY, CDR2 SMNVEV (reference sequence). The CDR3 runs 16 residues. CDR3 bases: TGTGCCAGCAGTCTTTACCGACAGGGGGCGCAAGAGACCCAGTACTTC. It encodes CASSLYRQGAQETQYF.

V is TRBV6-1 and J is TRBJ2-7, with D perhaps matching TRBD1 (6 bases). This CDR3 has 13 residues. The germline CDR1 and CDR2 sequences are MNHNS and SASEGT. The V end lost 2 bases, the J end lost 6 bases, and 11 bases lay between the germline ends. Here the CDR3 DNA reads TGTGCCAGCAGTGAAACCCTACAGGGCGAGCAGTACTTC. Translating gives CASSETLQGEQYF.

V is TRBV28 and J is TRBJ1-3; D possibly corresponds to TRBD1 (6 bases). Germline V lookup: CDR1 MDHEN, CDR2 SYDVKM. Trimming took off 8 bases at V and 2 bases at J, with 16 bases between the two ends. The CDR3 has 15 amino acids. DNA for the CDR3: TGTGCCAGCCGGAGGTCCCCAGGGGCTGGAAACACCATATATTTT. Translated, it gives CASRRSPGAGNTIYF.